One and the same sample provided the 22 T cell receptor beta chains below, sequenced in a study of T-cell memory formation after mild COVID-19. TCRdb analysed the 5' RACE reads with MiXCR anew, one entry per CDR3 protein. The sample records some 100,000 distinct CDR3 sequences, 11% being singletons. The specimen sequenced was PBMCs or a T cell subset sorted from them (not recorded which). The source is a young man who had mild COVID-19 (a few samples of this study predate the infection). Cell type and time point are not known.

This clonotype was counted a few times. This chain joins TRBV7-9 and TRBJ1-5; unclear D gene. The germline CDR1 and CDR2 sequences are SEHNR and FQNEAQ (reference sequence). V lost 1 base to trimming and J lost 6 bases, with 7 bases between them. There are 13 residues in the CDR3. The CDR3 DNA is TGTGCCAGCAGCTTAGGGGAAGTTCAGCCCCAGCATTTT. Translating it yields CASSLGEVQPQHF.

This clonotype showed up many times. CDR3 sequence: CASSLPGNQPQHF. The CDR3 DNA reads TGTGCCAGCAGTCTTCCGGGGAATCAGCCCCAGCATTTT. The chain combines TRBV7-9 with TRBJ1-5, with no clear D. The V end lost 6 bases, the J end lost 4 bases, and 10 bases lay between the germline ends. The CDR3 is 13 amino acids. Germline CDR1 reads SEHNR; CDR2 reads FQNEAQ (reference sequence). The whole variable domain, remainder taken from reference TRBV7-9 and TRBJ1-5, is DTGVSQNPRHKITKRGQNVTFRCDPISEHNRLYWYRQTLGQGPEFLTYFQNEAQLEKSRLLSDRFSAERPKGSFSTLEIQRTEQGDSAMYLCASSLPGNQPQHFGDGTRLSIL.

This clonotype came up many times. The chain couples TRBV7-2 to TRBJ2-3, with unresolved D. Germline values: CDR1 SGHTA, CDR2 FQGNSA. The CDR3 length is 11 residues. Trimming removed 3 bases from V and 3 bases from J, with 1 base in between. CDR3 protein: CASSFTDTQYF. CDR3 coding DNA: TGTGCCAGCAGCTTTACAGATACGCAGTATTTT.

This clonotype came up a few times. V is TRBV4-1 and J is TRBJ2-5; 8 bases map to TRBD1. Germline loops: CDR1 MGHRA, CDR2 YSYEKL. J lost 3 bases, V lost 3 bases, and 6 bases had no gene match. There are 15 residues in the CDR3. CDR3 residues: CASSQGDRLEETQYF. In nucleotides, the CDR3 is TGCGCCAGCAGCCAGGGGGACAGGCTCGAAGAGACCCAGTACTTC.

This chain uses TRBV19 with TRBJ2-7; D is unclear. V lost 2 bases and J lost 0, with 11 bases in between. Germline V gene lookup returns CDR1 LNHDA and CDR2 SQIVND (reference sequence). This CDR3 is built from 15 residues. The CDR3 coding sequence is TGTGCCAGTAGTATATCCGCCGCGAGCTCCTACGAGCAGTACTTC. Residues: CASSISAASSYEQYF.

The chain links TRBV12-3 or TRBV12-4 to TRBJ2-5; the D is unclear. V lost 3 bases, J lost 5 bases, and 16 bases lay in between. CDR3 length: 15 amino acids. As DNA, the CDR3 is TGTGCCAGCAGTTTCGGTGCGGCAATGGGGGAGACCCAGTACTTC. Amino acid sequence: CASSFGAAMGETQYF.

This clonotype appeared a few times. This rearrangement joins TRBV6-5 to TRBJ2-1; 7 nucleotides match TRBD2. V shed 1 base, J shed 6 bases, and the junction held 3 bases outside the gene matches. CDR3 length: 14 amino acids. Germline CDR1 and CDR2: MNHEY and SVGAGI. CDR3 DNA: TGTGCCAGCAGTTACTTAAGGACTAGCAATGAGCAGTTCTTC. Protein product: CASSYLRTSNEQFF.

This clonotype was found a few times. V and J are TRBV2 and TRBJ2-7, with D perhaps matching TRBD1 (6 bases). The CDR3 length is 14 residues. The germline V gene has CDR1 SNHLY and CDR2 FYNNEI. The germline V and J ends were trimmed by 4 bases and 3 bases, with 13 bases remaining between them. The CDR3 sequence is CASSGTDVDYEQYF. The CDR3 DNA reads TGTGCCAGCAGTGGGACAGATGTTGACTACGAGCAGTACTTC.

V and J are TRBV20-1 and TRBJ2-7; the match to TRBD2 covers 7 bases. CDR1 is DFQATT, CDR2 SNEGSKA, per germline (reference sequence). The CDR3 is 14 amino acids. Losses at the gene ends were 5 bases for V and 2 bases for J; bases not matched to a gene: 9. The CDR3 DNA sequence: TGCAGTGCTCAGACGGGGGGAGCAACCTACGAGCAGTACTTC. Amino acid sequence: CSAQTGGATYEQYF.

This chain connects TRBV6-5 to TRBJ1-2; 12 nucleotides agree with TRBD1. In germline, CDR1 is MNHEY, CDR2 SVGAGI. V lost 4 bases, J lost 6 bases, and 3 bases stayed unmatched. The CDR3 has 14 residues. The chain's CDR3 is CASSLGQGAHGYTF. The CDR3 DNA sequence: TGTGCCAGCAGTTTGGGACAGGGGGCTCATGGCTACACCTTC.

The rearrangement links TRBV5-1 to TRBJ2-1; 8 bases match TRBD2. The CDR3 loop spans 16 amino acids. V dropped 3 bases and J dropped 8; count of bases not matched to a gene: 13. Germline loops: CDR1 SGHRS, CDR2 YFSETQ. CDR3 DNA sequence: TGCGCCAGCAGCTGGGGGGTGACTAGCGAAATCGATGAGCAGTTCTTC. Its translation: CASSWGVTSEIDEQFF.

This clonotype was seen a handful of times. The V gene is TRBV27, the J gene TRBJ1-2; the D is unclear. Trimming cost V 7 bases and J 5 bases, with 8 bases left between them. The CDR3 has 11 residues. Germline assignment: CDR1 MNHEY and CDR2 SMNVEV (reference sequence). The CDR3 coding sequence is TGTGCCAGCACCGATGGTTATGGCTACACCTTC. As protein: CASTDGYGYTF.

The rearrangement joins TRBV6-2 or TRBV6-3 to TRBJ2-3; 7 bases agree with TRBD1. Unmatched junction bases numbered 2, after V lost 6 bases and J lost 2 bases. Germline V gene sequence: CDR1 MNHEY, CDR2 SVGEGT. This CDR3 spans 13 amino acids. The CDR3 coding sequence is TGTGCCAGCAGGGGACAGCCCACAGATACGCAGTATTTT. Its protein is CASRGQPTDTQYF.

This clonotype was counted a few times. The J gene is TRBJ2-3, the V gene TRBV9; D is undetermined. This CDR3 is built from 15 residues. The V gene lost 0 bases and the J gene lost 2 bases, with 10 bases spanning the gap. The germline gives CDR1 SGDLS, CDR2 YYNGEE. The CDR3 bases are TGTGCCAGCAGCGTAGAAGTGGGAACCACAGATACGCAGTATTTT. It codes for CASSVEVGTTDTQYF.

The chain carries TRBV6-5 and TRBJ2-3; 7 bases line up with TRBD2. The germline V gene encodes CDR1 MNHEY and CDR2 SVGAGI. CDR3 length: 12 amino acids. V was clipped by 5 bases and J by 11 bases; unmatched bases: 7. Here the CDR3 reads CASSTAGTMQYF. CDR3 coding DNA: TGTGCCAGCAGTACCGCGGGGACTATGCAGTATTTT.

The J gene is TRBJ2-3, the V gene TRBV5-1, with 10 bases that match TRBD2. The CDR3 length is 17 residues. Germline-derived CDR1 and CDR2 are SGHRS and YFSETQ. V lost 0 bases to trimming and J lost 4 bases; unmatched junction nucleotides: 8. The chain's CDR3 is CASSLGVAGGRADTQYF. The DNA for the CDR3 is TGCGCCAGCAGCTTGGGCGTAGCGGGGGGCAGGGCAGATACGCAGTATTTT.

The genes are TRBV4-1 and TRBJ2-3; 7 nucleotides agree with TRBD2. Losses at the gene ends were 3 bases for V and 4 bases for J; bases not matched to a gene: 4. Germline-derived CDR1 and CDR2 are MGHRA and YSYEKL. This CDR3 has 14 residues. This CDR3 is CASSQVAGADTQYF. The CDR3 region has the DNA TGCGCCAGCAGCCAGGTAGCGGGCGCAGATACGCAGTATTTT.

This clonotype was counted at least ten times. The chain carries TRBV7-2 and TRBJ2-7, with no clear D. The V end was cut by 1 base, the J end by 6 bases, with 13 bases between. CDR3 length: 14 residues. From germline, CDR1 is SGHTA and CDR2 FQGNSA. CDR3 amino acids: CASSLGGTFSEQYV. The CDR3 DNA follows: TGTGCCAGCAGCTTAGGTGGCACATTCAGCGAGCAGTACGTC.

The rearrangement joins TRBV5-4 to TRBJ1-2; maybe TRBD1 (5 bases). From germline, CDR1 is SGHNT and CDR2 YYREEE (reference sequence). The V and J ends lost 10 bases and 8 bases respectively, with 18 bases between them. This CDR3 is built from 12 residues. The CDR3 sequence is CAALVGGIGYTF. CDR3 sequence (DNA): TGTGCCGCTTTGGTCGGGGGGATCGGCTACACCTTC.

The rearrangement links TRBV15 to TRBJ2-5, with 7 bases identical to TRBD1. The CDR3 extends over 16 amino acids. With 4 bases clipped from V and 0 bases from J, the junction kept 8 bases outside the gene matches. Germline V gene lookup returns CDR1 LNHNV and CDR2 YYDKDF (reference sequence). The CDR3 sequence is CATSTGQATYQETQYF. In DNA, the CDR3 is TGTGCCACCAGCACCGGACAGGCGACGTACCAAGAGACCCAGTACTTC.

This clonotype was seen ten or more times. The genes are TRBV5-1 and TRBJ2-2; D is unresolved. Per germline, CDR1 SGHRS and CDR2 YFSETQ. This CDR3 has 11 amino acids. Trimming pared 3 bases from V and 9 bases from J, leaving 6 bases between. This chain's CDR3 is CASSSLRELFF. The CDR3 nucleotides read TGCGCCAGCAGCTCCCTGAGGGAGCTGTTTTTT.

This clonotype has more than one count but fewer than ten. V and J are TRBV4-2 and TRBJ1-5; 8 bases agree with TRBD1. The CDR3 is made up of 16 amino acids. V was pared by 5 bases and J by 0 bases, with 6 bases of the junction left unmatched. Germline CDR1 LGHNA, CDR2 YNFKEQ. CDR3 nucleotides: TGTGCCAGCAGCGTGGGGACAGGACCTAGCAATCAGCCCCAGCATTTT. Residues: CASSVGTGPSNQPQHF.